The T cell receptor beta chain under discussion was sequenced for a study of OX40 agonist ivuxolimab in advanced cancers. Assay used: immunoSEQ multiplex PCR; TCRdb lists only in-frame clones, some missing. The top ten hold 0.25% to 0.35% of the sample, which has about 94,000 clones, 70% to 90% seen once. Germline CDR1 reads LNHDA; CDR2 reads SQIVND (reference sequence). Trimming took off 7 bases at V and 0 bases at J, with 15 bases between the two ends. The CDR3 loop spans 15 amino acids. This chain connects TRBV19 to TRBJ1-2; unclear D gene. This material consisted of CD4+ or CD8+ T cells sorted from blood, taken in a trial of the OX40 agonist ivuxolimab. The clonotype comes from an adult with an advanced solid tumor such as melanoma, head and neck, liver or kidney cancer. The DNA of the CDR3 is TGTGCCAGTACCGTCGGGAGCACAGCTAACTATGGCTACACCTTC. It codes for CASTVGSTANYGYTF.